This T cell receptor (beta chain) was captured in a study of T cell responses to AZD1222 COVID-19 vaccine. Study outcomes and limitations: Females outnumbered males among donors, who were mostly white British; clonal diversity was possibly underestimated.

Turning to this clone: Its antigen remains unknown.

The data were produced by immunoSEQ multiplex PCR, yet TCRdb's version contains in-frame clones alone and is incomplete. The repertoire includes over 25,000 clones, approximately 78% of them detected once, and approximately 6.3% sits in the top ten. The CDR3 is made up of 12 amino acids. Germline CDR1 KGHDR, CDR2 SFDVKD. V was clipped by 4 bases and J by 10 bases, with 9 bases between them. The chain couples TRBV24-1 to TRBJ1-4, with a weak D call TRBD1 (6 bases). This clonotype was sampled from an adult in good health. The source was peripheral blood, collected on day 0 of AZD1222 vaccination. CDR3 coding DNA: TGTGCCACCAGTGACACCAGGGGAAAACTGTTTTTT. It is translated as CATSDTRGKLFF.